The 14 T cell receptor beta chains below were found in one sample sequenced in a study of T cell responses to AZD1222 COVID-19 vaccine. Only in-frame clones appear in the TCRdb table, and some are missing; sequencing was by immunoSEQ multiplex PCR. The table shows roughly 100,000 clones, with 91% occurring only once. This specimen consisted of peripheral blood, obtained on day 0 of AZD1222 vaccination. All receptors come from an adult in good health.

The V call is TRBV24-1, the J call TRBJ2-3; D perhaps matches TRBD2 (5 bases). V lost 3 bases, J lost 3 bases, and 6 bases lay in between. Germline V lookup: CDR1 KGHDR, CDR2 SFDVKD. The CDR3 contains 13 residues. This CDR3 reads CATSDPGTDTQYF. The CDR3 DNA reads TGTGCCACCAGTGATCCGGGGACAGATACGCAGTATTTT.

This clone is a singleton in its sample. This chain uses TRBV5-5 with TRBJ2-7; the D gene could be TRBD1 or TRBD2 (5 bases each). With 3 bases removed from V and 11 bases from J, the gap between germline ends came to 18 bases. CDR1 SGHKS and CDR2 YYEKEE come from the germline V gene (reference sequence). This CDR3 is 13 amino acids long. This CDR3 is CASSWGTVTAEYF. The CDR3 nucleotides are TGTGCCAGCAGCTGGGGGACCGTAACGGCGGAGTACTTC. Filled out from reference TRBV5-5 and TRBJ2-7, the complete variable domain reads DAGVTQSPTHLIKTRGQQVTLRCSPISGHKSVSWYQQVLGQGPQFIFQYYEKEERGRGNFPDRFSARQFPNYSSELNVNALLLGDSALYLCASSWGTVTAEYFGPGTRLTVT.

The chain employs TRBV5-4 and TRBJ2-1; 7 positions match TRBD2. From germline, CDR1 is SGHNT and CDR2 YYREEE (reference sequence). Germline trimming cut 4 bases from V and 10 bases from J; bases unmatched to any gene: 14. There are 15 residues in the CDR3. The CDR3 reads CASSLGRGVRSEQFF. CDR3 sequence (DNA): TGTGCCAGCAGCCTCGGTCGGGGGGTCAGGTCGGAGCAGTTCTTC.

The chain links TRBV3-1 (or the pseudogene TRBV3-2) to TRBJ1-5; tentatively, D is TRBD1 (6 bases). Germline V gene lookup returns CDR1 LGHDT and CDR2 YNNKEL (reference sequence). V was pared by 3 bases and J by 2 bases, with 17 bases between. The CDR3 consists of 17 residues. The CDR3, as DNA: TGTGCCAGCAGCCAGATGGGGGGGCAAGGTGGCAATCAGCCCCAGCATTTT. Translated, it gives CASSQMGGQGGNQPQHF.

The chain combines TRBV28 with TRBJ1-2, with a possible D match to TRBD1 (6 bases). V was shortened by 6 bases and J by 5 bases, with 10 bases between the two germline ends. Germline loops: CDR1 MDHEN, CDR2 SYDVKM. The CDR3 spans 12 residues. CDR3 bases: TGTGCCAGCAGGGACAGTGTGTATGGCTACACCTTC. Amino acid sequence: CASRDSVYGYTF.

V gene TRBV11-2 combines with J gene TRBJ1-2; D not certain. Germline CDR1 SGHAT, CDR2 FQNNGV. The CDR3 is 12 amino acids. Trimming removed 5 bases at V and 4 bases at J, with 8 bases between. The CDR3 region is CASSRALYGYTF. CDR3 DNA sequence: TGTGCCAGCAGCCGGGCCCTCTATGGCTACACCTTC.

The chain links TRBV7-9 to TRBJ1-4; tentatively, D is TRBD1 (6 bases). This CDR3 has 15 residues. V was cut by 5 bases and J by 7 bases, with 17 bases left in between. Per the germline V gene, CDR1 is SEHNR and CDR2 is FQNEAQ (reference sequence). CDR3 sequence reads: CASSAPGAEGEKLFF. CDR3 in DNA: TGTGCCAGCAGCGCCCCAGGGGCCGAAGGTGAAAAACTGTTTTTT.

The V call is TRBV19, the J call TRBJ2-1; 7 bases align to TRBD2. The CDR3 is made up of 15 amino acids. Germline V gene lookup returns CDR1 LNHDA and CDR2 SQIVND (reference sequence). The V segment lost 7 bases and the J segment 7 bases; nucleotides outside the gene matches: 13. The CDR3 sequence: CASTPGGRARNEQFF. The CDR3 DNA is TGTGCCAGTACCCCCGGTGGGAGGGCCCGGAATGAGCAGTTCTTC.

This clone has more than one count but fewer than ten. V and J are TRBV3-1 (or the pseudogene TRBV3-2) and TRBJ1-3; the match to TRBD1 covers 10 bases. This CDR3 contains 17 residues. Trimming at V came to 1 base and at J to 2 bases, leaving 5 bases not matched to a gene. Germline CDR1 reads LGHDT; CDR2 reads YNNKEL (reference sequence). This CDR3 reads CASSQARQGAAGNTIYF. CDR3 DNA sequence: TGTGCCAGCAGCCAAGCCCGACAGGGGGCAGCTGGAAACACCATATATTTT.

The gene calls are TRBV30 and TRBJ1-1; possibly TRBD1 for D (5 bases). This CDR3 comprises 12 residues. Germline V CDR1 and CDR2: GTSNPN, SVGIG (reference sequence). Trimming pared 4 bases from V and 0 bases from J, leaving 6 bases between. The CDR3 nucleotides read TGTGCCTGGATGGGGGTGAACACTGAAGCTTTCTTT. It yields the protein CAWMGVNTEAFF.

The V and J genes are TRBV18 and TRBJ2-7, with 14 bases fitting TRBD2. V was pared by 6 bases and J by 7 bases, with 5 bases of the junction left unmatched. The CDR3 is 14 amino acids. Germline-derived CDR1 and CDR2 are KGHSH and LQKENI. CDR3 DNA: TGTGCCAGCTCCCCGGGACTAGCGGGAGAAGAGCAGTACTTC. This gives the protein CASSPGLAGEEQYF.

The V gene is TRBV7-2, the J gene TRBJ2-7, with a weak D call TRBD2 (5 bases). The CDR3 sequence is 13 residues long. The V end lost 3 bases, the J end lost 3 bases, and 9 bases lay between the germline ends. CDR1 SGHTA and CDR2 FQGNSA come from the germline V gene. The CDR3 region has the DNA TGTGCCAGCAGCTTGTCCGGGGACTACGAGCAGTACTTC. Amino acids: CASSLSGDYEQYF.

The V call is TRBV18, the J call TRBJ1-1, with TRBD1 matching 9 bases. This CDR3 comprises 13 residues. Per germline, CDR1 KGHSH and CDR2 LQKENI. After removal of 6 bases from V and 7 bases from J, the junction contained 6 bases not matched to a gene. The CDR3 protein is CASSWTGESEAFF. The CDR3 nucleotides are TGTGCCAGCTCCTGGACAGGGGAAAGTGAAGCTTTCTTT.

CDR3 in amino acids: CASSQVSGSYTF. The CDR3 nucleotides are TGTGCCAGCAGTCAAGTCAGTGGGAGCTACACCTTC. The chain combines TRBV7-9 with TRBJ1-2, with D hard to call. The CDR3 is 12 amino acids. Germline CDR1 SEHNR, CDR2 FQNEAQ (reference sequence). The V end lost 6 bases, the J end lost 9 bases, and 14 bases lay between the germline ends.